The following is a TCR beta chain sequence with its context. Generated by immunoSEQ multiplex PCR, the TCRdb table keeps only in-frame clones and is missing some. The data contain 2 million to 2.5 million clones, 95% of them seen just once; the ten biggest clones take up 0.1% to 0.15%. The data originate from a study of shared clonotypes between healthy human individuals. Germline V gene lookup returns CDR1 SGHNT and CDR2 YENEEA. The V gene lost 1 base and the J gene lost 4 bases, with 15 bases spanning the gap. The CDR3 sequence is 16 residues long. The chain carries TRBV11-3 and TRBJ2-3; D is possibly TRBD1 (6 bases). Sequenced: naive CD4+ T cells sorted from blood. The subset here: CD45RA+ positively selected. The TCR was taken from a man aged 18 to 35 in good health. The CDR3 loop reads CASSLGVKGEADTQYF. DNA for the CDR3: TGTGCCAGCAGCTTAGGGGTAAAGGGGGAAGCAGATACGCAGTATTTT.